This entry describes one TCR beta chain. The sample belongs to a study of blood T cell repertoires in COVID-19. CDR1 is KGHDR, CDR2 SFDVKD, per germline. V lost 2 bases to trimming and J lost 5 bases, with 11 bases between them. CDR3 size: 14 residues. Repertoires were generated with immunoSEQ multiplex PCR, while TCRdb's copy carries only in-frame clones and drops some. The table shows some 130,000 clones, with 80% to 85% occurring only once. The TCR was taken from a woman aged 55 to 70 with active or convalescent COVID-19. The sample consisted of peripheral blood. The chain couples TRBV24-1 to TRBJ2-5, with D possibly TRBD2 on 6 matching bases. CDR3 DNA sequence: TGTGCCACCAGTGATTCCGGGACTTGGGAGACCCAGTACTTC. Translating gives CATSDSGTWETQYF.